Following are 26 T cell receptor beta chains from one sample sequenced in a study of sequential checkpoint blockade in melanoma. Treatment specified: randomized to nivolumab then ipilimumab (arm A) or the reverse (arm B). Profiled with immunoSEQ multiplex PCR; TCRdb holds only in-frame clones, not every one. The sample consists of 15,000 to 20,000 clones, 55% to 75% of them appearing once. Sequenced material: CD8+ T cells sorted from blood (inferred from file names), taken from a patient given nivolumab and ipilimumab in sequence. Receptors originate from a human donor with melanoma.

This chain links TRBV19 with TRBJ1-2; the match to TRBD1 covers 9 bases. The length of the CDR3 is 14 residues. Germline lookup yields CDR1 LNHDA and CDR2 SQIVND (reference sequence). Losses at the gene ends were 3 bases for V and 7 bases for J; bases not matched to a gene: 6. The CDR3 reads CASSIGTGMTGYTF. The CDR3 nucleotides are TGTGCCAGTAGTATTGGGACAGGGATGACTGGCTACACCTTC.

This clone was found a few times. CDR3 coding DNA: TGTGCCAGTAGTATAATGGGAGTCGTGACTGGGGCCAACGTCCTGACTTTC. The encoded protein is CASSIMGVVTGANVLTF. The V call is TRBV19, the J call TRBJ2-6; perhaps TRBD2 as D (5 bases). V was cut by 2 bases and J by 2 bases, with 13 bases left in between. Germline CDR1 reads LNHDA; CDR2 reads SQIVND (reference sequence). CDR3 length: 17 residues.

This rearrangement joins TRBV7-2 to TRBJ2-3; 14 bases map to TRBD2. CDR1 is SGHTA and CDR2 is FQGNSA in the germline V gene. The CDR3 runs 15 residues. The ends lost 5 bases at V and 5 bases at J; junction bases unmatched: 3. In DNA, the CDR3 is TGTGCCAGCAGCCCGGGACTAGCGGGAGTAGATACGCAGTATTTT. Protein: CASSPGLAGVDTQYF.

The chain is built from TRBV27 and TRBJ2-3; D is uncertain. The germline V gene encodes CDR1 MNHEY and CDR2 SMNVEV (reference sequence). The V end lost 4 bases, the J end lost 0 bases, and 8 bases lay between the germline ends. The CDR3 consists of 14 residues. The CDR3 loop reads CASSSSDSTDTQYF. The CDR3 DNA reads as TGTGCCAGCAGTTCCAGCGACAGCACAGATACGCAGTATTTT.

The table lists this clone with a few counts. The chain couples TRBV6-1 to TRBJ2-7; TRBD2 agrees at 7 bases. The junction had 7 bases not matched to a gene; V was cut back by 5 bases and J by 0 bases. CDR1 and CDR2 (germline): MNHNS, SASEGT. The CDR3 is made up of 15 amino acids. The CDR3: CASSLSSGSSYEQYF. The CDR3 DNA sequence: TGTGCCAGCAGTTTGTCTAGCGGTTCCTCCTACGAGCAGTACTTC.

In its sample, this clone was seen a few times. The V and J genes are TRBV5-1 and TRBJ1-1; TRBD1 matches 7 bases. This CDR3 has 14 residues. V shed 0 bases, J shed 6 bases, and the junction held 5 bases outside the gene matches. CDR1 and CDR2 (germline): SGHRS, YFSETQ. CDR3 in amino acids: CASSLAGGYSEAFF. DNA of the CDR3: TGCGCCAGCAGCTTGGCAGGGGGATACTCTGAAGCTTTCTTT.

CDR3 bases: TGTGCCAGCAGTTACTCGCCGTCTGCGTATGGCTACACCTTC. Its translation is CASSYSPSAYGYTF. V is TRBV6-5 and J is TRBJ1-2; D unresolved. Trimming stripped 0 bases from V and 5 bases from J, with 10 bases between. CDR3 length equals 14 residues. Germline V lookup: CDR1 MNHEY, CDR2 SVGAGI.

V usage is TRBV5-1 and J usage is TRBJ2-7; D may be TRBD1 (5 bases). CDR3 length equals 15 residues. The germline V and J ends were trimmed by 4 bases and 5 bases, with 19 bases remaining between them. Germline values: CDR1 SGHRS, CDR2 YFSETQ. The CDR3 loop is CASSLLGQGIDEQYF. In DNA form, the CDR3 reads TGCGCCAGCAGCCTCCTGGGGCAGGGAATTGACGAGCAGTACTTC.

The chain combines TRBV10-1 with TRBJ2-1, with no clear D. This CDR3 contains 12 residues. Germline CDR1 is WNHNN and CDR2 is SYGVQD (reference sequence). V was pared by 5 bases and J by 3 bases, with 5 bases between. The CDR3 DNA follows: TGCGCCAGCAGTAACTTCTACAATGAGCAGTTCTTC. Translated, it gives CASSNFYNEQFF.

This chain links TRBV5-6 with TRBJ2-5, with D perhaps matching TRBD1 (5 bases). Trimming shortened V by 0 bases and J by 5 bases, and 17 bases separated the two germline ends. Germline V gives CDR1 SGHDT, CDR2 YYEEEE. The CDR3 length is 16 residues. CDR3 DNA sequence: TGTGCCAGCAGCTTGGCGGCCAGGGCCTTAGGGGAGACCCAGTACTTC. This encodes CASSLAARALGETQYF.

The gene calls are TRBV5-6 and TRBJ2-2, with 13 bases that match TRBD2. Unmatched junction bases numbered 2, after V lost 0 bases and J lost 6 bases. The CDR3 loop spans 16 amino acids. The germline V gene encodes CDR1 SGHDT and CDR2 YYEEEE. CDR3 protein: CASSLGLAGGAGELFF. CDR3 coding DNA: TGTGCCAGCAGCTTGGGACTAGCGGGGGGAGCCGGGGAGCTGTTTTTT. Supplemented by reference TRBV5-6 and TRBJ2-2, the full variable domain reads DAGVTQSPTHLIKTRGQQVTLRCSPKSGHDTVSWYQQALGQGPQFIFQYYEEEERQRGNFPDRFSGHQFPNYSSELNVNALLLGDSALYLCASSLGLAGGAGELFFGEGSRLTVL.

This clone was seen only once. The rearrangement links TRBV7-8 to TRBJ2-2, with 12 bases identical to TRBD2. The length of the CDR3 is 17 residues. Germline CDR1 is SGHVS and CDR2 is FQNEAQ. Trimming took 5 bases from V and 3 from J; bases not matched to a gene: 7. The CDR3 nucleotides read TGTGCCAGCAGCGGTCGACTAGCGGGGGCATACACCGGGGAGCTGTTTTTT. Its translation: CASSGRLAGAYTGELFF.

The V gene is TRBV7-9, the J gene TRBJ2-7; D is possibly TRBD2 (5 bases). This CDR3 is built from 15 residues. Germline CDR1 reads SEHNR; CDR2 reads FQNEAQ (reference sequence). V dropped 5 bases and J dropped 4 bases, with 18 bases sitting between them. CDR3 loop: CASSHTQHRGYEQYF. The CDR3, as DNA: TGTGCCAGCAGCCACACCCAGCATCGGGGATACGAGCAGTACTTC.

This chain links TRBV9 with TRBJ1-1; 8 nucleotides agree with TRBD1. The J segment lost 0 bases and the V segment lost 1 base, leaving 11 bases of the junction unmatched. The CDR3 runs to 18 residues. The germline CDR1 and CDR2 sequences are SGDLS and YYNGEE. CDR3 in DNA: TGTGCCAGCAGCGTAAGGTCAGGGGGCCCTCCTATGAACACTGAAGCTTTCTTT. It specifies CASSVRSGGPPMNTEAFF.

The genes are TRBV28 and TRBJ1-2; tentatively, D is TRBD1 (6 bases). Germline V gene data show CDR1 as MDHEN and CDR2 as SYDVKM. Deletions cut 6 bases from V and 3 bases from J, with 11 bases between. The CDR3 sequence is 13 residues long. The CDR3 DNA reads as TGTGCCAGCAGCTACAGGGTCGACTATGGCTACACCTTC. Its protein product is CASSYRVDYGYTF.

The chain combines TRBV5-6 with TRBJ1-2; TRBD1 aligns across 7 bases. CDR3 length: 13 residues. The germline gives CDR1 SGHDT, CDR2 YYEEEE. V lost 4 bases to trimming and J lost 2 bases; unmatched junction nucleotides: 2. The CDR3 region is CASSPDRNYGYTF. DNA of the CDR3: TGTGCCAGCAGCCCGGACAGGAACTATGGCTACACCTTC.

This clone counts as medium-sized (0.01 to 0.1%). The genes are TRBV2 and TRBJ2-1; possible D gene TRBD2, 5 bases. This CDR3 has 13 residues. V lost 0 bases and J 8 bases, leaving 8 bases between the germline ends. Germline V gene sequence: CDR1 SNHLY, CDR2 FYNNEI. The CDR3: CASSEAEDDEQFF. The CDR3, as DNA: TGTGCCAGCAGTGAAGCGGAGGATGATGAGCAGTTCTTC.

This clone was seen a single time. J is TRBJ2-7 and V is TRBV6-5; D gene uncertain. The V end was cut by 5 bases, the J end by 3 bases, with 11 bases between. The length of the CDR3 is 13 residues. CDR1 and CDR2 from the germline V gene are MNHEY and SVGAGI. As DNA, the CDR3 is TGTGCCAGCAGTGGCGGAGTCAGCTACGAGCAGTACTTC. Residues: CASSGGVSYEQYF.

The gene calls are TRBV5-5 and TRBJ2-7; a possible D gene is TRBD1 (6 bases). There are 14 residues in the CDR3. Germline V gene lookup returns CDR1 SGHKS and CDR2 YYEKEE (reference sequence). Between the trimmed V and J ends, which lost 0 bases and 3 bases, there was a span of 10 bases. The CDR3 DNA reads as TGTGCCAGCAGCTTGGCACAGGGATACTACGAGCAGTACTTC. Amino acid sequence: CASSLAQGYYEQYF.

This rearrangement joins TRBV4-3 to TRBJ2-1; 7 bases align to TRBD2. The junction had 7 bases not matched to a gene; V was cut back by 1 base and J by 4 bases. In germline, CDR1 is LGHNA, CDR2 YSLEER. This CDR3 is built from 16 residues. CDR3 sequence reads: CASSQASGTAYNEQFF. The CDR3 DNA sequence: TGCGCCAGCAGCCAAGCGAGCGGGACGGCATACAATGAGCAGTTCTTC.

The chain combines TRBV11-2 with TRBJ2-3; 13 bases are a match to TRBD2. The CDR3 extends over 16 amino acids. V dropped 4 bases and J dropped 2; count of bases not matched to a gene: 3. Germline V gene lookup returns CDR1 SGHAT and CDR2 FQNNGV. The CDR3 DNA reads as TGTGCCAGCAGCTCGGGACTAGCGGGGCTCACAGATACGCAGTATTTT. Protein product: CASSSGLAGLTDTQYF.

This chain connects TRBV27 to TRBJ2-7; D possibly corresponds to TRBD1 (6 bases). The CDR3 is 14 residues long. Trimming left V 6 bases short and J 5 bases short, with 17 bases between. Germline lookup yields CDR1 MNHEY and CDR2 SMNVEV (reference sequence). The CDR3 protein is CASRYTGFLNEQYF. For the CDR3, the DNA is TGTGCCAGCAGATATACAGGGTTTCTTAACGAGCAGTACTTC.

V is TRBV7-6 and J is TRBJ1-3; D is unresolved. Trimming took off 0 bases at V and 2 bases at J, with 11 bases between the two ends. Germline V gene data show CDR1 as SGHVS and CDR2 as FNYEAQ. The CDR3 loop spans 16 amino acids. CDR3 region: CASSLATGGTGNTIYF. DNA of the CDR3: TGTGCCAGCAGCTTAGCGACGGGAGGGACTGGAAACACCATATATTTT. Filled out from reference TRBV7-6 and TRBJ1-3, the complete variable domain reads GAGVSQSPRYKVTKRGQDVALRCDPISGHVSLYWYRQALGQGPEFLTYFNYEAQQDKSGLPNDRFSAERPEGSISTLTIQRTEQRDSAMYRCASSLATGGTGNTIYFGEGSWLTVV.

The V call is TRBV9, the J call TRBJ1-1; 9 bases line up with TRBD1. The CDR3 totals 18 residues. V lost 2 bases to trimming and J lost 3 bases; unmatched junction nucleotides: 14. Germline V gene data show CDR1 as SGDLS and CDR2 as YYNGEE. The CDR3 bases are TGTGCCAGCAGCGTCGCCGGGACAGGGCGGTGGGGCGACACTGAAGCTTTCTTT. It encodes CASSVAGTGRWGDTEAFF.

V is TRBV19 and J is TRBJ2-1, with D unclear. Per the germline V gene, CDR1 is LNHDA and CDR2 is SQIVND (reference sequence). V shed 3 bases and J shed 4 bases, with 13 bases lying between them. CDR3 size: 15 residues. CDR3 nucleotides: TGTGCCAGTAGTATTCGCCCTATTAATTACAATGAGCAGTTCTTC. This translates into CASSIRPINYNEQFF.

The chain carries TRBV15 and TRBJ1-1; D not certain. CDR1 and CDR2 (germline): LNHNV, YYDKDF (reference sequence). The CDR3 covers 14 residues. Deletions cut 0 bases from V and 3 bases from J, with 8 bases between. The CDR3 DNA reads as TGTGCCACCAGCAGAGATGGGCCGGACACTGAAGCTTTCTTT. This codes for CATSRDGPDTEAFF.